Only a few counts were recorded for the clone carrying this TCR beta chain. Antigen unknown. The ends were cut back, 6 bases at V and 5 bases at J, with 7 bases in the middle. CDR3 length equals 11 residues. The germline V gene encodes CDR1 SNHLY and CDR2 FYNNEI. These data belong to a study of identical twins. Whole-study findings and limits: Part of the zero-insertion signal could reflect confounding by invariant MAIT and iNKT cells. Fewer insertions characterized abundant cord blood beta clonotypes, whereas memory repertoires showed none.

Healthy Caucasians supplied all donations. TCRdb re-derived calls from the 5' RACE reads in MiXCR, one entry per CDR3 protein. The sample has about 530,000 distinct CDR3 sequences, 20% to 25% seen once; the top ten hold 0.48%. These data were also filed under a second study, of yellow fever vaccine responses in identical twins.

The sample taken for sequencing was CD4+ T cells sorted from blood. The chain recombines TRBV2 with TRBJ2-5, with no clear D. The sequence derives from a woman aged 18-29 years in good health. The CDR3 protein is CASSAEETQYF. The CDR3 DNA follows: TGTGCCAGCAGCGCAGAGGAGACCCAGTACTTC.